These 11 T cell receptor beta chains originate from one sample sequenced in a study of EBV T-cell therapy then PD-1 blockade in nasopharyngeal carcinoma. Measured with immunoSEQ multiplex PCR; TCRdb has only the in-frame clones, and not every one. The profile shows about 17,000 clones, approximately 83% of them singletons. The treatment is: AdE1-LMPpoly-expanded autologous EBV-specific T-cell therapy followed by anti-PD-1 nivolumab. These TCRs are of unknown antigen specificity. Sequencing used CD8+ T cells from blood, obtained at day 0 from a patient whose treatment included autologous EBV-specific T cells and nivolumab. The receptor set was obtained from a man aged 35 to 55 with nasopharyngeal carcinoma.

The chain recombines TRBV5-5 with TRBJ2-5; 9 nucleotides agree with TRBD2. The V gene's germline CDR1 is SGHKS and CDR2 YYEKEE (reference sequence). The CDR3 totals 16 residues. Trimming took 0 bases from V and 5 from J; bases not matched to a gene: 8. The chain's CDR3 is CASSLALAGGRETQYF. In nucleotides, the CDR3 is TGTGCCAGCAGCTTGGCCTTGGCGGGGGGGCGGGAGACCCAGTACTTC. Full variable domain (outside the CDR3, taken from reference TRBV5-5 and TRBJ2-5): DAGVTQSPTHLIKTRGQQVTLRCSPISGHKSVSWYQQVLGQGPQFIFQYYEKEERGRGNFPDRFSARQFPNYSSELNVNALLLGDSALYLCASSLALAGGRETQYFGPGTRLLVL.

The V and J genes are TRBV5-5 and TRBJ1-4; D not certain. Per germline, CDR1 SGHKS and CDR2 YYEKEE (reference sequence). V lost 0 bases, J lost 5 bases, and 11 bases lay in between. The CDR3 runs 15 residues. As DNA, the CDR3 is TGTGCCAGCAGCTTGGCCGGAGGGATCAATGAAAAACTGTTTTTT. Translating gives CASSLAGGINEKLFF.

The genes are TRBV7-2 and TRBJ2-7; D gene uncertain. The CDR3 spans 13 residues. Germline V gene lookup returns CDR1 SGHTA and CDR2 FQGNSA. The V gene lost 2 bases and the J gene lost 2 bases, with 7 bases spanning the gap. CDR3 nucleotide sequence: TGTGCCAGCAGCTTATCACTTACCTACGAGCAGTACTTC. This translates into CASSLSLTYEQYF.

V gene TRBV30 combines with J gene TRBJ2-7; the D is unclear. V gave up 3 bases and J gave up 0 bases, with 6 bases separating them. Germline loops: CDR1 GTSNPN, CDR2 SVGIG (reference sequence). The length of the CDR3 is 12 residues. The CDR3 loop reads CAWRSGSYEQYF. CDR3 DNA: TGTGCCTGGAGATCCGGCTCCTACGAGCAGTACTTC.

V and J are TRBV13 and TRBJ1-1; D uncertain. Per the germline V gene, CDR1 is PRHDT and CDR2 is FYEKMQ (reference sequence). V dropped 5 bases and J dropped 4 bases, with 11 bases sitting between them. This CDR3 contains 13 residues. The CDR3 spells CASSLSRFTEAFF. In DNA, the CDR3 is TGTGCCAGCAGCCTATCCCGGTTCACTGAAGCTTTCTTT.

The gene calls are TRBV7-9 and TRBJ2-7; D unresolved. The V end lost 6 bases, the J end lost 3 bases, and 9 bases lay between the germline ends. The germline V gene has CDR1 SEHNR and CDR2 FQNEAQ (reference sequence). There are 12 residues in the CDR3. This CDR3 is CASSPGRYEQYF. The DNA of the CDR3 is TGTGCCAGCAGTCCGGGCCGCTACGAGCAGTACTTC.

This chain connects TRBV6-4 to TRBJ2-1, with 10 bases lining up with TRBD2. The CDR3 loop spans 16 amino acids. V gave up 2 bases and J gave up 4 bases; unmatched junction bases: 5. The germline CDR1 and CDR2 sequences are MRHNA and SNTAGT. CDR3 in amino acids: CASSDRASGGYNEQFF. The CDR3 DNA sequence: TGTGCCAGCAGTGACAGGGCTAGCGGGGGTTACAATGAGCAGTTCTTC.

The chain recombines TRBV7-8 with TRBJ2-7, with D tentatively TRBD1 (6 bases). V was cut by 7 bases and J by 0 bases, with 10 bases left in between. The CDR3 is 13 amino acids. Germline V gene data show CDR1 as SGHVS and CDR2 as FQNEAQ. The CDR3 DNA sequence: TGTGCCAGCAAGGGGGATCCCTCCTACGAGCAGTACTTC. Amino acids: CASKGDPSYEQYF.

The chain has TRBV7-3 and TRBJ2-2, with a tentative D call TRBD1 (5 bases). The CDR3 loop spans 17 amino acids. V shed 1 base and J shed 1 base, with 13 bases lying between them. From germline, CDR1 is SGHTA and CDR2 FQGTGA. The CDR3 spells CASSLRRTGLNTGELFF. DNA for the CDR3: TGTGCCAGCAGCTTAAGGCGTACAGGCTTGAACACCGGGGAGCTGTTTTTT. Full variable domain (rest looked up from reference TRBV7-3 and TRBJ2-2): GAGVSQTPSNKVTEKGKYVELRCDPISGHTALYWYRQSLGQGPEFLIYFQGTGAADDSGLPNDRFFAVRPEGSVSTLKIQRTERGDSAVYLCASSLRRTGLNTGELFFGEGSRLTVL.

The V gene is TRBV27, the J gene TRBJ2-2; 14 nucleotides line up with TRBD2. The CDR3 is 22 amino acids. Germline V gives CDR1 MNHEY, CDR2 SMNVEV (reference sequence). V shed 2 bases and J 6 bases; nucleotides not matched to a gene: 20. The CDR3 here is CASSLGSWITGLAGAAPGELFF. As DNA, the CDR3 is TGTGCCAGCAGTTTAGGGTCGTGGATTACGGGACTAGCGGGGGCGGCCCCCGGGGAGCTGTTTTTT.

The V call is TRBV6-5, the J call TRBJ2-5; TRBD2 aligns across 14 bases. The CDR3 totals 15 residues. Germline trimming cut 7 bases from V and 5 bases from J; bases unmatched to any gene: 6. Germline assignment: CDR1 MNHEY and CDR2 SVGAGI. DNA of the CDR3: TGTGCCAGCACGACTAGCGGGGGGGCCTATGAGACCCAGTACTTC. Its protein product is CASTTSGGAYETQYF.